The 19 T cell receptor beta chains listed next were all sequenced from one sample in a study of monozygotic twins with inflammatory bowel disease. Following a re-call of the 5' RACE reads, TCRdb has one entry per CDR3 protein and lacks DNA. The data include 350,000 to 550,000 distinct CDR3 sequences; the top ten clones carry about 2.3%. Sequencing was carried out using blood. The receptors were sampled from a human donor with ulcerative colitis or Crohn's disease, or a healthy co-twin of an affected twin (not recorded which).

CDR3: CASRNRDAQPQHF. The V call is TRBV6-2 or TRBV6-3, the J call TRBJ1-5. The CDR3 is made up of 13 amino acids. Germline V lookup: CDR1 MNHEY, CDR2 SVGEGT.

The chain links TRBV5-1 to TRBJ2-7; lacking DNA, the TRBD1 call made by TCRdb goes unchecked. This CDR3 is built from 16 residues. CDR1 is SGHRS, CDR2 YFSETQ, per germline. CDR3 region: CASSLPLGQGAYEQYF.

The chain couples TRBV6-1 to TRBJ1-5. Germline CDR1 MNHNS, CDR2 SASEGT. The CDR3 is 15 residues long. CDR3 sequence: CASSEGGGRAQPQHF.

The chain links TRBV4-3 to TRBJ1-4; absent DNA, TCRdb's TRBD1 call cannot be checked. CDR3 size: 16 residues. CDR1 and CDR2 (germline): LGHNA, YSLEER. This CDR3 is CASSQEGGQFGEKLFF.

The V call is TRBV6-5, the J call TRBJ1-4. The length of the CDR3 is 15 residues. CDR1 and CDR2 (germline): MNHEY, SVGAGI. The CDR3 sequence is CASSYSGRGGGKLFF.

The rearrangement uses TRBV5-1 and TRBJ1-2; as DNA is missing, the TRBD1 call by TCRdb cannot be tested. The germline V gene has CDR1 SGHRS and CDR2 YFSETQ. The CDR3 consists of 16 residues. CDR3 sequence reads: CASSFRPAGDPSGYTF. Looking up the rest from reference TRBV5-1 and TRBJ1-2 gives the full variable domain: KAGVTQTPRYLIKTRGQQVTLSCSPISGHRSVSWYQQTPGQGLQFLFEYFSETQRNKGNFPGRFSGRQFSNSRSEMNVSTLELGDSALYLCASSFRPAGDPSGYTFGSGTRLTVV.

The chain recombines TRBV20-1 with TRBJ2-1; with no DNA, the TCRdb D assignment of TRBD1 cannot be verified. This CDR3 has 15 amino acids. Germline V gives CDR1 DFQATT, CDR2 SNEGSKA (reference sequence). The CDR3 loop is CSAQGGLIGYNEQFF.

The chain has TRBV10-3 and TRBJ1-4. This CDR3 region has 13 residues. Germline V gene lookup returns CDR1 ENHRY and CDR2 SYGVKD. CDR3 region: CAIRPSDGEKLFF.

The rearrangement uses TRBV11-2 and TRBJ2-3; the D gene TCRdb calls, TRBD1, cannot be checked with no DNA. There are 16 residues in the CDR3. The germline CDR1 and CDR2 sequences are SGHAT and FQNNGV. CDR3 amino acids: CASRQVTGTITDTQYF.

CDR3 loop: CSANRKDRIITDTQYF. The chain employs TRBV20-1 and TRBJ2-3. This CDR3 contains 16 residues. From germline, CDR1 is DFQATT and CDR2 SNEGSKA (reference sequence).

The J gene is TRBJ1-1, the V gene TRBV3-1; the D call from TCRdb, TRBD1, cannot be confirmed without DNA. The CDR3 covers 13 residues. Germline loops: CDR1 LGHDT, CDR2 YNNKEL (reference sequence). The CDR3 loop is CASSLRAGYEAFF.

The V and J genes are TRBV28 and TRBJ2-3; TCRdb gives TRBD2 as the D gene, but with no DNA this cannot be confirmed. Germline CDR1 reads MDHEN; CDR2 reads SYDVKM. The CDR3 has 18 residues. The CDR3 sequence: CASSYPIISGRNTDTQYF.

This chain joins TRBV29-1 and TRBJ2-1; TCRdb returns TRBD1, unconfirmable since there is no DNA. Germline V CDR1 and CDR2: SQVTM, ANQGSEA. This CDR3 has 13 residues. Here the CDR3 reads CSATGTGANEQFF.

This chain uses TRBV30 with TRBJ1-1; TCRdb's D call of TRBD1 is untestable without DNA. The CDR3 runs to 15 residues. The germline V gene encodes CDR1 GTSNPN and CDR2 SVGIG (reference sequence). CDR3 sequence: CAWSLPGGLNTEAFF. The complete variable domain, with remaining parts taken from reference TRBV30 and TRBJ1-1, reads SQTIHQWPATLVQPVGSPLSLECTVEGTSNPNLYWYRQAAGRGLQLLFYSVGIGQISSEVPQNLSASRPQDRQFILSSKKLLLSDSGFYLCAWSLPGGLNTEAFFGQGTRLTVV.

This chain uses TRBV20-1 with TRBJ2-7. This CDR3 has 13 residues. Germline CDR1 is DFQATT and CDR2 is SNEGSKA (reference sequence). CDR3 residues: CSARYSSGSEQYF.

The gene calls are TRBV15 and TRBJ2-5; TCRdb proposes TRBD2, but this gene call is untestable without DNA. The CDR3 has 19 amino acids. Per the germline V gene, CDR1 is LNHNV and CDR2 is YYDKDF (reference sequence). CDR3 protein: CATSRDWAARLAGGETQYF. The whole variable domain, filled in from reference TRBV15 and TRBJ2-5, reads DAMVIQNPRYQVTQFGKPVTLSCSQTLNHNVMYWYQQKSSQAPKLLFHYYDKDFNNEADTPDNFQSRRPNTSFCFLDIRSPGLGDTAMYLCATSRDWAARLAGGETQYFGPGTRLLVL.

The chain is built from TRBV28 and TRBJ2-1; checking the TCRdb D call of TRBD1 is not possible without DNA. In germline, CDR1 is MDHEN, CDR2 SYDVKM. The CDR3 is made up of 13 amino acids. CDR3: CASMQGGTREQFF.

CDR3 region: CASRRTSGRDGYNEQFF. This chain links TRBV7-9 with TRBJ2-1; TCRdb picks TRBD2, but there is no DNA to check that call. The CDR3 extends over 17 amino acids. Germline V CDR1 and CDR2: SEHNR, FQNEAQ (reference sequence).

The chain links TRBV30 to TRBJ2-1; TCRdb gives TRBD1 as the D gene, but with no DNA this cannot be confirmed. The CDR3 is made up of 15 amino acids. Germline assignment: CDR1 GTSNPN and CDR2 SVGIG (reference sequence). CDR3 region: CAWSLGTTTYNEQFF.